This T cell receptor beta chain comes out of a study of blood T cells in healthy people across ages. The sample holds a few counts of this clonotype. The germline V and J ends were trimmed by 3 bases and 4 bases, with 11 bases remaining between them. CDR1 and CDR2 from the germline V gene are SGDLS and YYNGEE. The CDR3 loop spans 15 amino acids. The authors ran a second PCR of about 7 to 12 cycles using a sample-barcoded 5' primer and a J-beta primer mix. MiXCR, applied by TCRdb to the 5' RACE reads, yields one record per CDR3 protein. In the table there are over 1,300,000 distinct CDR3 sequences, approximately 59% of which are singletons.

The clonotype originates from a man younger than 35 in good health. Sequencing used blood. The chain joins TRBV9 to TRBJ1-6; D gene unclear. The CDR3 DNA reads TGTGCCAGCAGCGCCACTATTACTTATAATTCACCCCTCCACTTT. This encodes CASSATITYNSPLHF.